The clone carrying this TCR beta chain showed up just a few times. The antigen remains unidentified. As the library was built, unique molecular identifiers were attached to individual cDNA molecules. TCRdb re-called the RACE reads through MiXCR, storing one row per CDR3 protein. Of around 380,000 distinct CDR3 sequences listed, approximately 4.4% are singletons. The source of the sample is a study of human T cells and chemical hapten exposure. The wider study: The use of 2% DPC on 2 cm by 2 cm of upper inner arm skin constituted sensitization. Chiefly female patients presented with alopecia areata, totalis or universalis.

Trimming pared 11 bases from V and 0 bases from J, leaving 17 bases between. The CDR3 extends over 15 amino acids. Indicated time point: patch test 1, 2 weeks after DPC sensitization. The treatment is: therapeutic diphenylcyclopropenone sensitization with weekly scalp DPC. Study results and limitations: Controls had significantly fewer large CDR3 similarity clusters than were formed by expanded TCRs.

This receptor was taken from a woman between 50 and 59 years old with alopecia areata. Some clones in this sample may be carry-over from other donors' samples. This material consisted of whole blood, taken in connection with sensitization to the hapten diphenylcyclopropenone (DPC). The genes are TRBV12-3 or TRBV12-4 and TRBJ1-3; D gene ambiguous. Here the CDR3 reads CASPRTPSSGNTIYF. Here the CDR3 DNA reads TGTGCCTCCCCCCGGACGCCGAGCTCTGGAAACACCATATATTTT.